This is a list of T cell receptor beta chains from one sample in a study of blood T cells in healthy people across ages. MiXCR was run by TCRdb on the 5' RACE reads, yielding one entry per CDR3 protein. Found here are about 1.7 million distinct CDR3 sequences, approximately 30% of them singletons; the top ten hold more than 6%. Sequenced: blood. The origin of the receptors is a woman in her twenties or thirties in good health. Both conserved end residues are part of each CDR3. A D gene is named only where the DNA matches it firmly. Size values are once, few and many counts, or a class for expanded clones, and some rows have none.

DNA	CDR3	J	size	D	V
TGCAGCGACTTGACAGGGGTTCGAACTGAAGCTTTCTTT	CSDLTGVRTEAFF	TRBJ1-1	.	TRBD1	TRBV29-1
TGTGCCAGCAGTCACCGGGGGATACAAGAGACCCAGTACTTC	CASSHRGIQETQYF	TRBJ2-5	few	.	TRBV28
TGTGCCAGCAGTTACTCAGGACTGGACAGGCTAAGATCTAATCAGCCCCAGCATTTT	CASSYSGLDRLRSNQPQHF	TRBJ1-5	.	TRBD1	TRBV6-5
TGCGCCAGCAGCTTGGGGGGCAGAAGGACCGAGCAGTACTTC	CASSLGGRRTEQYF	TRBJ2-7	.	.	TRBV5-1
TGCGCCAGCAGCCAAGATCGTCGACGGGACCACACCGGGGAGCTGTTTTTT	CASSQDRRRDHTGELFF	TRBJ2-2	.	.	TRBV4-3
TGTGCCAGCAGCCGAACCGAAGCACATCTCTATGGCTACACCTTC	CASSRTEAHLYGYTF	TRBJ1-2	few	.	TRBV6-5
TGCGCCAGCAGCCCCTCTGGTCGGGGGGGTTACAATGAGCAGTTCTTC	CASSPSGRGGYNEQFF	TRBJ2-1	few	TRBD2	TRBV4-1
TGTGCCATCAGCGGGGGACTTGACCCATCCTACGAGCAGTACTTC	CAISGGLDPSYEQYF	TRBJ2-7	many	.	TRBV10-3
TGTGCCAGCATGGGGGGCCACCAAGAGACCCAGTACTTC	CASMGGHQETQYF	TRBJ2-5	.	.	TRBV12-3/TRBV12-4
TGTGCCAGCAATGCGGGGGCTGAAGCTTTCTTT	CASNAGAEAFF	TRBJ1-1	.	.	TRBV6-2/TRBV6-3
TGCAGTAATAAAAGACCCGGCAGCTCCTACGAGCAGTACTTC	CSNKRPGSSYEQYF	TRBJ2-7	few	.	TRBV20-1
TGTGCCGGCAGACTACAGGGAACAGATACGCAGTATTTT	CAGRLQGTDTQYF	TRBJ2-3	.	.	TRBV6-2/TRBV6-3
TGCAGCGTCAAATCAACAGGGCCTGGGGGGGAAGGGCTTTTCTTT	CSVKSTGPGGEGLFF	TRBJ1-1	.	.	TRBV29-1
TGTGCCAGCAGCGTAGGACAGGCTTATAATTCACCCCTCCACTTT	CASSVGQAYNSPLHF	TRBJ1-6	few	.	TRBV9
TGCAGTGCCCGGCCAGGGAACTATGGCTACACCTTC	CSARPGNYGYTF	TRBJ1-2	.	.	TRBV20-1
TGTGCCATCAGTCGGGGTAGGACCACAGATACGCAGTATTTT	CAISRGRTTDTQYF	TRBJ2-3	many	.	TRBV10-3
TGTGCCAGCAGATTGGGAGGGCATGGCTACACCTTC	CASRLGGHGYTF	TRBJ1-2	few	.	TRBV28
TGTGCCAGCAGGGGACGGGGGACGGAGACCTACGAGCAGTACTTC	CASRGRGTETYEQYF	TRBJ2-7	many	.	TRBV28
TGTGCCAGCAGCCCCTCGTGGGGACAGAAATTGTCTGGGGCCAACGTCCTGACTTTC	CASSPSWGQKLSGANVLTF	TRBJ2-6	few	TRBD1	TRBV14
TGTGCCAGCAGAGAAAGTGGGGATTTAAATGGCTACACCTTC	CASRESGDLNGYTF	TRBJ1-2	.	.	TRBV6-1
TGTGCCAGCAGCTTAGAGAGTAGTAGCACAGATACGCAGTATTTT	CASSLESSSTDTQYF	TRBJ2-3	.	.	TRBV7-6
TGTGCCAGCAGCGCCTGGGACAGGGGGTTGGAGACCCAGTACTTC	CASSAWDRGLETQYF	TRBJ2-5	.	TRBD1	TRBV9
TGCGCCAGCAGCCAAGGGGGGCTGGGGATAACTGGGGCCAACGTCCTGACTTTC	CASSQGGLGITGANVLTF	TRBJ2-6	.	.	TRBV4-1
TGTGCCAGCATGGGAGAGAAAGGACTAGCAAGCGAGCAGTACTTC	CASMGEKGLASEQYF	TRBJ2-7	.	TRBD2	TRBV6-1
TGCAGCATGCCGTCTAGCGGGGGCGCAGATACGCAGTATTTT	CSMPSSGGADTQYF	TRBJ2-3	few	TRBD2	TRBV29-1
TGTGCCAGCAGCTCTGGTGTCTTTTTAAAAGAGACCCAGTACTTC	CASSSGVFLKETQYF	TRBJ2-5	few	.	TRBV7-9
TGTGCCAGCAGCTTTGCGACAGGGATAGCAGATACGCAGTATTTT	CASSFATGIADTQYF	TRBJ2-3	.	TRBD1	TRBV7-2
TGTGCCAGCAGCCCTTGGAGACGCACAGATTTAGAGCAGTACTTC	CASSPWRRTDLEQYF	TRBJ2-7	few	.	TRBV7-2
TGTGCCAGCAGCGTAGATTGGGGCCCCAACGAGCAGTACTTC	CASSVDWGPNEQYF	TRBJ2-7	many	.	TRBV9
TGTGCCACCAGCAGGATGGGGGAACTTAATTCACCCCTCCACTTT	CATSRMGELNSPLHF	TRBJ1-6	.	.	TRBV15
TGTGCCAGCGGCGACATCGGGCCCCATACGCAGTATTTT	CASGDIGPHTQYF	TRBJ2-3	few	.	TRBV6-6
TGCAGCGTTGTGGGGGGCCGAAACGAGCAGTACTTC	CSVVGGRNEQYF	TRBJ2-7	few	.	TRBV29-1
TGCAGTGCTTCCCCTGGACAGGGAGGTTCACCCCTCCACTTT	CSASPGQGGSPLHF	TRBJ1-6	.	TRBD1	TRBV20-1
TGTGCCAGCTCGTCCGGGACAGGGGGCTGGAATGAGCAGTTCTTC	CASSSGTGGWNEQFF	TRBJ2-1	.	TRBD1	TRBV18
TGCGCCTCGGGCCGCAGGTCAGGGGAGACCCAGTACTTC	CASGRRSGETQYF	TRBJ2-5	.	.	TRBV5-1
TGTGCCAGCAGCACCCCAGAGGGCTACTCTGGCTACACCTTC	CASSTPEGYSGYTF	TRBJ1-2	once	.	TRBV12-1
TGTGCCAGCAGCTTATCTCAGACCCGGGAGACCCAGTACTTC	CASSLSQTRETQYF	TRBJ2-5	few	.	TRBV7-2
TGTGCCAGCTCACCACGGGAGGGGACCCCAAGGGTGCAGTTCTTC	CASSPREGTPRVQFF	TRBJ2-1	.	TRBD2	TRBV18
TGTGCCATCAGTGAGTTCGGGACAGGAGACGGCTACACCTTC	CAISEFGTGDGYTF	TRBJ1-2	few	TRBD1	TRBV10-3
TGTGCCAGCAGCGGTGGACAGGAAGCTTTCTTT	CASSGGQEAFF	TRBJ1-1	few	.	TRBV7-9
TGTGCCAGCAGTAACGCTGGACAGAGACAAGAGACCCAGTACTTC	CASSNAGQRQETQYF	TRBJ2-5	.	.	TRBV6-6
TGCGCCAGCAGCTCCGGGTGGGGAGGCAATGAGCAGTTCTTC	CASSSGWGGNEQFF	TRBJ2-1	.	.	TRBV5-1
TGTGCCAGTTTCGTGGACTCACCCCACAATGAGCAGTTCTTC	CASFVDSPHNEQFF	TRBJ2-1	.	.	TRBV2
TGCAGTGCTCGCCGGGAATACAATGAGCAGTTCTTC	CSARREYNEQFF	TRBJ2-1	.	.	TRBV20-1
TGCAGTGCCAGAATTGGTGGGGACACCATATATTTT	CSARIGGDTIYF	TRBJ1-3	few	.	TRBV20-1
TGTGCCAGCAGCTCCCCTCCTGCCGGGAGTGTAAGAGGGAGGGCGGGGTACTACGAGCAGTACTTC	CASSSPPAGSVRGRAGYYEQYF	TRBJ2-7	.	TRBD2	TRBV11-2
TGTGCCAGCAGCTTCTCTGGGGGAAGCGGGGGGGCCTACGAGCAGTACTTC	CASSFSGGSGGAYEQYF	TRBJ2-7	.	TRBD2	TRBV11-2
TGCGCCAGCAGCCAATCCGCCCGGGACTGGTCCGATACGCAGTATTTT	CASSQSARDWSDTQYF	TRBJ2-3	.	.	TRBV4-3
TGCGCCAGCAGCCAAGACAGTAATGAAAAACTGTTTTTT	CASSQDSNEKLFF	TRBJ1-4	few	.	TRBV4-3
TGTGCCAGCAGTGAGGGGTTAGCCTACGAGCAGTACTTC	CASSEGLAYEQYF	TRBJ2-7	many	.	TRBV25-1
TGTGCCAGCAGTCCGGCGACTAGCGGTCTGGAGCAGTACTTC	CASSPATSGLEQYF	TRBJ2-7	.	TRBD2	TRBV27
TGTGCCAGCAGCTTGTTCGATAGCGGGAACACCGGGGAGCTGTTTTTT	CASSLFDSGNTGELFF	TRBJ2-2	.	.	TRBV5-6
TGCGCCAGCAGCTCCGGTGGACAGGGGGCAGGCTACACCTTC	CASSSGGQGAGYTF	TRBJ1-2	.	TRBD1	TRBV5-1
TGCAGTGCTAGTTGGTACACCGGGGAGCTGTTTTTT	CSASWYTGELFF	TRBJ2-2	few	.	TRBV20-1
TGTGCCAGCAGCATCTATGGAGGCGCTGAAGCTTTCTTT	CASSIYGGAEAFF	TRBJ1-1	.	.	TRBV7-3
TGTGCCAGCAGCTTAAGGACAGCCCGTACAGAGCAGTACTTC	CASSLRTARTEQYF	TRBJ2-7	few	.	TRBV5-6
TGTGCCAGCAGTAAAAAAACAGGAAACTATGGCTACACCTTC	CASSKKTGNYGYTF	TRBJ1-2	once	.	TRBV5-6
TGCAGCGTTATAGCCAAAGTCAATGAGCAGTTCTTC	CSVIAKVNEQFF	TRBJ2-1	.	.	TRBV29-1
TGTGCCTGGAGTTTGGGGAATCCCTACGAGCAGTACTTC	CAWSLGNPYEQYF	TRBJ2-7	.	.	TRBV30
TGTGCCAGAGGGGGTCCGAGCACAGATACGCAGTATTTT	CARGGPSTDTQYF	TRBJ2-3	few	.	TRBV3-1